Below are 7 T cell receptor beta chains sequenced from a single sample in a study of shared clonotypes between healthy human individuals. This table comes from immunoSEQ multiplex PCR, and its TCRdb copy is limited to in-frame clones, with some not included. The sample has about 460,000 clones, roughly three quarters seen once. The sequencing input was PBMCs. All receptors come from a woman aged 40 to 49 in good health. Some clones in this sample may be carry-over from other donors' samples.

This chain joins TRBV4-1 and TRBJ1-4; 8 nucleotides align to TRBD1. V shed 4 bases and J 3 bases; nucleotides not matched to a gene: 7. CDR3 length: 16 amino acids. CDR1 MGHRA and CDR2 YSYEKL come from the germline V gene. The CDR3: CASSPSVGQANEKLFF. In nucleotides, the CDR3 is TGCGCCAGCAGCCCGTCCGTGGGACAGGCTAATGAAAAACTGTTTTTT.

This clone was observed a handful of times. The chain has TRBV10-3 and TRBJ1-5; D unresolved. Germline V gene sequence: CDR1 ENHRY, CDR2 SYGVKD. The CDR3 covers 13 residues. With 9 bases removed from V and 5 bases from J, the gap between germline ends came to 14 bases. This CDR3 is CAIQRESDQPQHF. The DNA for the CDR3 is TGTGCCATTCAGCGGGAATCAGATCAGCCCCAGCATTTT.

The chain joins TRBV5-1 to TRBJ1-5; D not resolved. Trimming left V 4 bases short and J 2 bases short, with 13 bases between. Germline V gene lookup returns CDR1 SGHRS and CDR2 YFSETQ. The CDR3 totals 15 residues. The CDR3 DNA is TGCGCCAGCAGCCCCGGAGCGGGAGGCAATCAGCCCCAGCATTTT. It encodes CASSPGAGGNQPQHF.

This clone was counted only a few times. A much more abundant neighbour one base away suggests this may be a read error. The chain combines TRBV15 with TRBJ2-4; unclear D gene. Germline V gene lookup returns CDR1 LNHNV and CDR2 YYDKDF (reference sequence). The CDR3 length is 13 residues. Trimming left V 1 base short and J 7 bases short, with 8 bases between. Here the CDR3 reads CATSRVGRNIQYF. CDR3 nucleotides: TGTGCCACCAGCAGAGTAGGGCGGAACATTCAGTACTTC.

The J gene is TRBJ2-1, the V gene TRBV7-9; D might be TRBD2 (6 bases). The CDR3 consists of 12 residues. Germline V CDR1 and CDR2: SEHNR, FQNEAQ (reference sequence). V lost 1 base and J 15 bases, leaving 13 bases between the germline ends. The CDR3 is CASSLGGTGAFF. Written as DNA, the CDR3 is TGTGCCAGCAGCTTAGGCGGGACTGGGGCGTTCTTC.

The V call is TRBV10-1, the J call TRBJ2-7; D gene uncertain. V lost 2 bases to trimming and J lost 3 bases, with 11 bases between them. The CDR3 has 14 amino acids. Germline CDR1 WNHNN, CDR2 SYGVQD (reference sequence). The CDR3 DNA follows: TGCGCCAGCAGTGAGGGTCCAGGATACTACGAGCAGTACTTC. This gives the protein CASSEGPGYYEQYF.

In this sample, this clone turned up once. CDR3 sequence reads: CASRPDRGEQFF. The CDR3 DNA reads as TGTGCCAGCAGACCCGACAGGGGTGAGCAGTTCTTC. The chain joins TRBV6-5 to TRBJ2-1, with 8 bases lining up with TRBD1. With 6 bases clipped from V and 9 bases from J, the junction kept 4 bases outside the gene matches. Germline V gene lookup returns CDR1 MNHEY and CDR2 SVGAGI. CDR3 length: 12 residues.